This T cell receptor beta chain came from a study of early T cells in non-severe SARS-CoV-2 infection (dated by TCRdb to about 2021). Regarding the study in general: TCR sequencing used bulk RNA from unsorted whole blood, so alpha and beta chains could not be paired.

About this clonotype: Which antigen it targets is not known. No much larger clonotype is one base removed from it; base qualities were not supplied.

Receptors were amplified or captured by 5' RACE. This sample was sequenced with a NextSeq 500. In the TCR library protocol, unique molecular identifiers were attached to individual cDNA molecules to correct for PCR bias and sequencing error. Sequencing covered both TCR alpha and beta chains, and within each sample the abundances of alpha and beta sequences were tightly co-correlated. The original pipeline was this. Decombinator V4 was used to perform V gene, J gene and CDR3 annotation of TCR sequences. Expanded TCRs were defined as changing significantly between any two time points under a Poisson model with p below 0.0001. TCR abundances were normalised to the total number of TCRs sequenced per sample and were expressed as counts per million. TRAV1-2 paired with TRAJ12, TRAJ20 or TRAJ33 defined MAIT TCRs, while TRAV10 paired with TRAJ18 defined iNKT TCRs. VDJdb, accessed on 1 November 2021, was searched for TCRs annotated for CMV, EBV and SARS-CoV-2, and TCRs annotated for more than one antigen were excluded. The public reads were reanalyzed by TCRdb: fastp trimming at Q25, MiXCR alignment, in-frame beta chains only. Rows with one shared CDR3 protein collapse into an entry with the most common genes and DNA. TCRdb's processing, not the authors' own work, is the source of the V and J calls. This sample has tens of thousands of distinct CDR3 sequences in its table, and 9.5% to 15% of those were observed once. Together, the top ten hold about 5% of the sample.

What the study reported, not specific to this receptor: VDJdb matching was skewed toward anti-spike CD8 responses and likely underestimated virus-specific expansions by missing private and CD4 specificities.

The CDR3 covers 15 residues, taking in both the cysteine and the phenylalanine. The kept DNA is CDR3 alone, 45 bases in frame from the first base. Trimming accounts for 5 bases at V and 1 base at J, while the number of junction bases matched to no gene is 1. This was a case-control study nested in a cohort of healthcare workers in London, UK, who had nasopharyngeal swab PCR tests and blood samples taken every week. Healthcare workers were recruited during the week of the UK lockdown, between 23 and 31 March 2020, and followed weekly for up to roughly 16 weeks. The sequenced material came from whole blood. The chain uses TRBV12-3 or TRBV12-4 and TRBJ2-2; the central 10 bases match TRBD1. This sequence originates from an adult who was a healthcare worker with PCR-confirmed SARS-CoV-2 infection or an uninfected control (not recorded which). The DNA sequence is TGTGCCAGCAGTAGGGACAGGGGGAACACCGGGGAGCTGTTTTTT. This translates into CASSRDRGNTGELFF.